This TCR beta chain was sequenced for a study of blood T cell repertoires in COVID-19. Study summary: Acute and convalescent COVID-19 specimens originated in the United States, Italy and Spain. T cells, B-cell-depleted T cells, or PBMCs supplied cDNA or gDNA.

CDR3 length equals 15 residues. The V end lost 4 bases, the J end lost 2 bases, and 15 bases lay between the germline ends. Per the germline V gene, CDR1 is LGHNA and CDR2 is YSLEER. In the authors' methods: It was from reference gene primer amplification that nucleated cell counts were estimated. Only in-frame clones appear in the TCRdb table, and some are missing; sequencing was by immunoSEQ multiplex PCR. The DNA gave D and trimming, while V, J and clone size come from that table. Of about 67,000 clones in the sample, roughly nine tenths are singletons; the top ten hold 4.4%. This chain uses TRBV4-3 with TRBJ2-7, with D maybe TRBD1 (6 bases). This sequence originates from a middle-aged man with active COVID-19. The specimen was peripheral blood. This chain's CDR3 is CASSLDPRGPYEQYF. The CDR3 region has the DNA TGCGCCAGCAGCCTCGACCCCAGGGGACCCTACGAGCAGTACTTC.